These 30 T cell receptor beta chains were sequenced from one sample in a study of shared clonotypes between healthy human individuals. Generated by immunoSEQ multiplex PCR, the TCRdb table keeps only in-frame clones and is missing some. Of roughly 1,100,000 clones listed, approximately 70% are singletons. Sequencing was done on a sample of memory CD4+ T cells sorted from blood. Subset meaning: CD45RA-negative fraction. Receptors originate from a man between 18 and 29 years old in good health.

This clone was found a few times. The chain joins TRBV4-3 to TRBJ2-4, with TRBD2 matching 7 bases. CDR1 is LGHNA and CDR2 is YSLEER in the germline V gene. V dropped 0 bases and J dropped 0; count of bases not matched to a gene: 8. The CDR3 has 18 residues. In DNA, the CDR3 is TGCGCCAGCAGCCAAGATTCGCAGGGACTATTAGCCAAAAACATTCAGTACTTC. It translates to CASSQDSQGLLAKNIQYF.

V and J are TRBV7-9 and TRBJ2-3; D is perhaps TRBD2 (7 bases). V was pared by 5 bases and J by 6 bases, with 15 bases between. Germline V gene lookup returns CDR1 SEHNR and CDR2 FQNEAQ (reference sequence). The CDR3 is 14 amino acids. The CDR3 nucleotides are TGTGCCAGCAGCCCCGGGGGGCCCACTGATACGCAGTATTTT. This gives the protein CASSPGGPTDTQYF.

This rearrangement joins TRBV19 to TRBJ2-6; tentatively, D is TRBD1 or TRBD2 (6 bases each). The CDR3 loop spans 18 amino acids. CDR1 is LNHDA, CDR2 SQIVND, per germline (reference sequence). Trimming cost V 3 bases and J 0 bases, with 15 bases left between them. CDR3 sequence: CASSILRGAVSGANVLTF. In DNA, the CDR3 is TGTGCCAGTAGTATTCTAAGGGGGGCCGTCTCTGGGGCCAACGTCCTGACTTTC.

The chain carries TRBV9 and TRBJ2-3; 7 bases are shared with TRBD2. Germline V CDR1 and CDR2: SGDLS, YYNGEE. V shed 0 bases, J shed 3 bases, and the junction held 7 bases outside the gene matches. The CDR3 runs 16 residues. In DNA, the CDR3 is TGTGCCAGCAGCGTAGCGTGGGGGAGGGGTACAGATACGCAGTATTTT. Translation gives CASSVAWGRGTDTQYF.

The chain recombines TRBV10-3 with TRBJ1-2, with 9 bases matching TRBD1. From germline, CDR1 is ENHRY and CDR2 SYGVKD. J gave up 6 bases and V 6 bases, and 8 bases lay outside the gene matches. The length of the CDR3 is 14 residues. This CDR3 reads CAISEGTGLNGYTF. The CDR3 bases are TGTGCCATCAGCGAGGGGACAGGGCTTAATGGCTACACCTTC.

The J gene is TRBJ1-2, the V gene TRBV6-5; TRBD1 might be the D (5 bases). Germline V gene sequence: CDR1 MNHEY, CDR2 SVGAGI. The CDR3 is 14 amino acids. Trimming took off 6 bases at V and 1 base at J, with 12 bases between the two ends. The CDR3 sequence: CASSTRGGNYGYTF. In DNA form, the CDR3 reads TGTGCCAGCAGCACCCGGGGGGGTAACTATGGCTACACCTTC.

J is TRBJ1-1 and V is TRBV12-5, with D perhaps TRBD1 (5 bases). This CDR3 has 15 amino acids. V was clipped by 1 base and J by 1 base, with 10 bases between them. Per germline, CDR1 LGHNT and CDR2 FRNRAP. The CDR3 nucleotides read TGTGCTAGTGGTTTGGGATTGACAGCGAACACTGAAGCTTTCTTT. Translated: CASGLGLTANTEAFF.

This clone came up once. V and J are TRBV15 and TRBJ2-7; 10 nucleotides agree with TRBD2. CDR3 length: 17 amino acids. V lost 4 bases, J lost 0 bases, and 9 bases stayed unmatched. Per the germline V gene, CDR1 is LNHNV and CDR2 is YYDKDF (reference sequence). In DNA form, the CDR3 reads TGTGCCACCAGCAAAGGTGGAAGCGGGAGGGACTCCTACGAGCAGTACTTC. Translation gives CATSKGGSGRDSYEQYF.

The chain couples TRBV10-3 to TRBJ2-7; D may be TRBD1 (6 bases). Looked up from germline, CDR1 is ENHRY and CDR2 is SYGVKD. V was shortened by 5 bases and J by 1 base, with 15 bases between the two germline ends. This CDR3 region has 15 residues. CDR3 sequence (DNA): TGTGCCATCAGTTCCCCGGGACAAGGATCCTACGAGCAGTACTTC. It encodes CAISSPGQGSYEQYF.

This chain connects TRBV28 to TRBJ2-4, with unresolved D. The germline V gene encodes CDR1 MDHEN and CDR2 SYDVKM. CDR3 length equals 15 residues. V lost 3 bases to trimming and J lost 7 bases, with 16 bases between them. The CDR3 DNA follows: TGTGCCAGCAGTTTCCTGTCCGGGTATAACAACATTCAGTACTTC. Translation gives CASSFLSGYNNIQYF.

This clone was picked up one time. V and J are TRBV29-1 and TRBJ1-3; D remains ambiguous. Per germline, CDR1 SQVTM and CDR2 ANQGSEA. The CDR3 runs 15 residues. V lost 4 bases and J 0 bases, leaving 13 bases between the germline ends. In DNA, the CDR3 is TGCAGCGTTGCCGTGGCAGGAGTCTCTGGAAACACCATATATTTT. Translation gives CSVAVAGVSGNTIYF.

This chain's CDR3 is CASSLDGRNNQPQHF. The CDR3 nucleotides are TGTGCCAGCAGCTTAGACGGACGGAATAATCAGCCCCAGCATTTT. The genes are TRBV7-8 and TRBJ1-5; D not certain. Germline V gene lookup returns CDR1 SGHVS and CDR2 FQNEAQ. This CDR3 is 15 amino acids long. Trimming pared 1 base from V and 4 bases from J, leaving 11 bases between.

The chain links TRBV30 to TRBJ1-3; possible D gene TRBD1, 6 bases. The CDR3 is made up of 12 amino acids. With 1 base removed from V and 8 bases from J, the gap between germline ends came to 9 bases. The germline gives CDR1 GTSNPN, CDR2 SVGIG (reference sequence). In DNA, the CDR3 is TGTGCCTGGAGTGCCAAGGGGGACACCATATATTTT. It yields the protein CAWSAKGDTIYF.

The chain uses TRBV10-2 and TRBJ1-5; 9 bases line up with TRBD1. CDR3 length: 15 residues. CDR1 and CDR2 (germline): WSHSY, SAAADI. Trimming took 2 bases from V and 7 from J; bases not matched to a gene: 6. CDR3 DNA sequence: TGCGCCAGCAGTGAGCCGGGGACAGGGAAGCAGCCCCAGCATTTT. Translating it yields CASSEPGTGKQPQHF.

The rearrangement joins TRBV5-6 to TRBJ1-2; D gene unclear. From germline, CDR1 is SGHDT and CDR2 YYEEEE. The CDR3 contains 13 residues. Trimming left V 2 bases short and J 4 bases short, with 9 bases between. Written as DNA, the CDR3 is TGTGCCAGCAGCTTAGTTGGCAGCTATGGCTACACCTTC. Amino acids: CASSLVGSYGYTF.

The chain joins TRBV29-1 to TRBJ1-1, with TRBD1 identical over 8 bases. Germline V gene sequence: CDR1 SQVTM, CDR2 ANQGSEA. The ends lost 6 bases at V and 5 bases at J; junction bases unmatched: 8. The CDR3 length is 13 residues. DNA for the CDR3: TGCAGCGTAGCCCAACAGGGGGGGACTGAAGCTTTCTTT. Translated, it gives CSVAQQGGTEAFF.

This clone turned up a few times. J is TRBJ2-5 and V is TRBV9, with TRBD2 matching over 7 bases. The trim removed 0 bases at V and 5 bases at J, leaving 10 bases unmatched. Germline loops: CDR1 SGDLS, CDR2 YYNGEE. The CDR3 runs 16 residues. The CDR3 loop is CASSVGEGGPWETQYF. CDR3 sequence (DNA): TGTGCCAGCAGCGTAGGGGAGGGAGGGCCTTGGGAGACCCAGTACTTC.

V usage is TRBV6-1 and J usage is TRBJ1-6, with a weak D call TRBD1 (5 bases). Germline V gives CDR1 MNHNS, CDR2 SASEGT. This CDR3 has 14 residues. Deletions cut 6 bases from V and 12 bases from J, with 18 bases between. For the CDR3, the DNA is TGTGCCAGCAGCCTACAGGAGGGCCCTTTACCCCTCCACTTT. Protein product: CASSLQEGPLPLHF.

The chain carries TRBV6-6 and TRBJ2-1; no firm D call. Germline CDR1 is MNHNY and CDR2 is SVGAGI (reference sequence). V was trimmed by 5 bases and J by 9 bases, leaving 11 bases between them. The CDR3 covers 12 residues. CDR3 residues: CASSNTRSEQFF. The DNA for the CDR3 is TGTGCCAGCAGTAACACCCGGAGTGAGCAGTTCTTC.

The chain carries TRBV5-1 and TRBJ2-7; no definite D call. V was shortened by 0 bases and J by 3 bases, with 7 bases between the two germline ends. CDR3 length: 13 amino acids. Germline V gives CDR1 SGHRS, CDR2 YFSETQ. The CDR3 protein is CASSLVGFYEQYF. CDR3 coding DNA: TGCGCCAGCAGCTTGGTTGGTTTCTACGAGCAGTACTTC.

The chain combines TRBV30 with TRBJ1-1; 10 positions match TRBD1. The CDR3 is made up of 15 amino acids. V shed 4 bases and J 5 bases; nucleotides not matched to a gene: 10. The germline V gene has CDR1 GTSNPN and CDR2 SVGIG (reference sequence). CDR3 region: CAWTRSDRGGTEAFF. DNA of the CDR3: TGTGCCTGGACCCGCTCGGACAGGGGGGGGACTGAAGCTTTCTTT.

Points on this clone: Germline is not matched at one junction end, which may reflect a read error. The chain carries TRBV6-1 and TRBJ2-7, with TRBD1 matching over 11 bases. The CDR3 covers 17 residues. CDR1 and CDR2 (germline): MNHNS, SASEGT. DNA for the CDR3: TGTGCCAGCAGTGGCGGGACAGGGGGGGTCAGTAATTCACCCCTCCACTTC. Translation gives CASSGGTGGVSNSPLHF.

The J gene is TRBJ2-7, the V gene TRBV5-6; D not resolved. V was cut by 0 bases and J by 6 bases, with 13 bases left in between. The CDR3 spans 14 residues. Germline loops: CDR1 SGHDT, CDR2 YYEEEE. The CDR3 protein is CASSLAYSLFEQYF. In DNA, the CDR3 is TGTGCCAGCAGCTTGGCCTACTCCCTCTTCGAGCAGTACTTC.

The chain has TRBV11-2 and TRBJ2-1; D perhaps matches TRBD2 (6 bases). This CDR3 contains 14 residues. Germline V lookup: CDR1 SGHAT, CDR2 FQNNGV. Trimming removed 3 bases at V and 3 bases at J, with 9 bases between. CDR3 residues: CASSFSGVYNEQFF. CDR3 nucleotides: TGTGCCAGCAGCTTCTCGGGAGTCTACAATGAGCAGTTCTTC.

The genes are TRBV28 and TRBJ1-6; 10 bases agree with TRBD1. Germline assignment: CDR1 MDHEN and CDR2 SYDVKM. V lost 10 bases to trimming and J lost 10 bases; unmatched junction nucleotides: 16. The CDR3 has 16 amino acids. CDR3 sequence: CATTSAQGQGRSPLHF. As DNA, the CDR3 is TGTGCCACCACCTCAGCCCAGGGACAGGGGCGGTCACCCCTCCACTTT. The entire variable domain, with the rest obtained from reference TRBV28 and TRBJ1-6, is as follows: DVKVTQSSRYLVKRTGEKVFLECVQDMDHENMFWYRQDPGLGLRLIYFSYDVKMKEKGDIPEGYSVSREKKERFSLILESASTNQTSMYLCATTSAQGQGRSPLHFGNGTRLTVT.

V usage is TRBV4-1 and J usage is TRBJ1-2, with a possible D match to TRBD1 (6 bases). Germline CDR1 and CDR2: MGHRA and YSYEKL. V was trimmed by 2 bases and J by 2 bases, leaving 15 bases between them. The CDR3 sequence is 16 residues long. The CDR3 DNA reads TGCGCCAGCAGCCAACGAGGGGACATAGGGAACTATGGCTACACCTTC. Translation gives CASSQRGDIGNYGYTF.

The V gene is TRBV5-4, the J gene TRBJ1-1, with D perhaps matching TRBD1 (5 bases). V lost 2 bases, J lost 5 bases, and 16 bases lay in between. Germline V gene sequence: CDR1 SGHNT, CDR2 YYREEE (reference sequence). The CDR3 consists of 15 residues. Written as DNA, the CDR3 is TGTGCCAGCAGCTTTCGAGGGAAGGGGAGGACTGAAGCTTTCTTT. Protein: CASSFRGKGRTEAFF.

This clone was observed a handful of times. J is TRBJ2-7 and V is TRBV27; D might be TRBD1 (6 bases). V lost 2 bases and J 3 bases, leaving 14 bases between the germline ends. This CDR3 region has 15 residues. Germline loops: CDR1 MNHEY, CDR2 SMNVEV (reference sequence). DNA for the CDR3: TGTGCCAGCAGTTTACAGCCCAGGGGTCTCTACGAGCAGTACTTC. It yields the protein CASSLQPRGLYEQYF.

The chain joins TRBV19 to TRBJ2-1; D uncertain. V was trimmed by 6 bases and J by 0 bases, leaving 9 bases between them. CDR1 LNHDA and CDR2 SQIVND come from the germline V gene (reference sequence). The CDR3 is 14 residues long. The CDR3 is CASRVGNSYNEQFF. The CDR3 nucleotides are TGTGCCAGTAGGGTGGGGAACTCCTACAATGAGCAGTTCTTC.

The chain employs TRBV28 and TRBJ1-5; no reliable D call. Germline V gene data show CDR1 as MDHEN and CDR2 as SYDVKM. Trimming removed 2 bases at V and 7 bases at J, with 9 bases between. This CDR3 has 13 amino acids. The CDR3 nucleotides are TGTGCCAGCAGTTTAGGCCCCCCCCAGCCCCAGCATTTT. The encoded protein is CASSLGPPQPQHF.